Listed below are T cell receptor beta chains from one sample, sequenced in a study of CD4 T cells in relation to SARS-CoV-2 and coronaviruses. The method was immunoSEQ multiplex PCR; TCRdb's version includes in-frame clones alone and lacks a portion of them. This table has 68,000 or so clones, approximately 93% appearing once. The specimen sequenced was naive CD4+ T cells from PBMCs. Every receptor here comes from a human donor in good health. CDR3s include the opening cysteine and the closing phenylalanine or tryptophan. A D gene is named only where the DNA matches it firmly. For some rows the clone size is stated as once, few or many, or as a class when expanded; others skip it.

TGTGCCAGTAGTCGGGTTGCAACTAATGAAAAACTGTTTTTT	CASSRVATNEKLFF	-	TRBV19	TRBJ1-4	-
TGCGCCAGCAGCCTGACGGTGGGGCCCCACGAGCAGTACTTC	CASSLTVGPHEQYF	-	TRBV5-1	TRBJ2-7	-
TGTGCCACCGAAAGGGCCCACGCCACCGGGGAGCTGTTTTTT	CATERAHATGELFF	-	TRBV2	TRBJ2-2	-
TGCGCCAGCAGCCCTACAGGGCCCACCGGGGAGCTGTTTTTT	CASSPTGPTGELFF	-	TRBV5-1	TRBJ2-2	once
TGTGCCACCGCCCGCCGCCTCACCGGGGAGCTGTTTTTT	CATARRLTGELFF	-	TRBV24-1	TRBJ2-2	-
TGTGCCAGCAGCCAAGGTCTACTACCCAGATTT	CASSQGLLPRF	-	TRBV3-1/TRBV3-2	TRBJ1-1	-
TGTGCCAGCAGGAGGACAGTCAATCAGCCCCAGCATTTT	CASRRTVNQPQHF	-	TRBV2	TRBJ1-5	once
TGCGCCAGCAGCTTGGCCGGTTCCCCTAATGAAAAACTGTTTTTT	CASSLAGSPNEKLFF	-	TRBV5-1	TRBJ1-4	-
TGTGCCAGTAGTCCCCAGGGCGGGAGACACACCGGGGAGCTGTTTTTT	CASSPQGGRHTGELFF	TRBD2	TRBV19	TRBJ2-2	once
TGTGCCAGTAGTATAGGGCTCCGGGACATGCCGTACTTC	CASSIGLRDMPYF	-	TRBV19	TRBJ2-4	-
TGTGCCAGCACCGACAGGGTTTACGGGGAGACCCAGTACTTC	CASTDRVYGETQYF	TRBD1	TRBV5-4	TRBJ2-5	-